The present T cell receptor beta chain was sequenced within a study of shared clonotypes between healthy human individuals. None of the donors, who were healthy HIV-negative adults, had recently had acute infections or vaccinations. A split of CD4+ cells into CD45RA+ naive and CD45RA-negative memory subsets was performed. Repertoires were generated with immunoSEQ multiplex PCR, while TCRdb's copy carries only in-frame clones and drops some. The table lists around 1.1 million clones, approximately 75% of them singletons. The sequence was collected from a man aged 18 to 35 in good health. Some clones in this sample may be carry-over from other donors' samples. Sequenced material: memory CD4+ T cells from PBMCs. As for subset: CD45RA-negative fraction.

DNA for the CDR3: TGTGCCAGCCAAGGGGGCAAAAGCTCCTACGAGCAGTACTTC. It translates to CASQGGKSSYEQYF. The chain joins TRBV28 to TRBJ2-7; TRBD1 aligns across 7 bases. The ends lost 8 bases at V and 0 bases at J; junction bases unmatched: 7. This CDR3 region has 14 residues. The V gene's germline CDR1 is MDHEN and CDR2 SYDVKM.